The clone carrying this T cell receptor (beta chain) was detected many times. As yet, its antigen is unknown. The cDNA was generated by 5'RACE with 10-nucleotide random UMIs. Using its own MiXCR run on the 5' RACE reads, TCRdb lists one record per CDR3 protein. The sample holds over 55,000 distinct CDR3 sequences; roughly a tenth are singletons and the top ten take about 9.6%. The data were taken from a study of neurological immune-mediated disorders. Study-level findings and limits: Multiple sclerosis patients had less TCR clonal expansion than even healthy controls, unlike HTLV-1-associated myelopathy.

Time point reported: longitudinal time-point 1 (baseline). Germline V gene lookup returns CDR1 SGDLS and CDR2 YYNGEE. Trimming cost V 0 bases and J 5 bases, with 8 bases left between them. The CDR3 has 13 amino acids. This clonotype was sampled from a man aged 30-40 years in good health. The chain uses TRBV9 and TRBJ2-5; D ambiguous. The sample consisted of PBMCs. CDR3 sequence (DNA): TGTGCCAGCAGCGTAGCTTATGACGAGACCCAGTACTTC. Residues: CASSVAYDETQYF.